This TCR beta chain was recovered during a study of Graves' ophthalmopathy and Graves' hyperthyroidism. Study-level findings and limits: Clonotypes were expanded in thyroid at above 0.001 frequency, and most also appeared in blood.

Amplification targeted the TCR beta CDR3 regions, with RNA transcripts as the source material. Second-round multiplex PCR came after first-round RT-PCR with HTBI primers. Each CDR3 protein gets one entry after TCRdb re-called the multiplex PCR reads with MiXCR. The data contain about 620,000 distinct CDR3 sequences, 22% of them singletons. The germline V and J ends were trimmed by 10 bases and 2 bases, with 18 bases remaining between them. This CDR3 region has 15 residues. Germline CDR1 is MDHEN and CDR2 is SYDVKM. This clonotype was found many times. The antigen remains undetermined. Aged 18 to 65, the patients with hyperthyroidism had under 2 months' duration and were newly diagnosed.

Sequences were obtained from peripheral blood. The TCR originated in a woman between 18 and 29 years old with stable Graves' hyperthyroidism. Some clones in this sample may be carry-over from other donors' samples. The chain recombines TRBV28 with TRBJ1-5; D possibly corresponds to TRBD1 (6 bases). The CDR3 sequence: CATLIGGAGNQPQHF. DNA for the CDR3: TGTGCCACCTTAATTGGGGGCGCTGGCAATCAGCCCCAGCATTTT.